The rows below give T cell receptor beta chains drawn from one sample of a study of T cells after yellow fever vaccination. MiXCR was run by TCRdb on the 5' RACE reads, yielding one entry per CDR3 protein. The table records 500,000 to 650,000 distinct CDR3 sequences, roughly a sixth of them present only once. Material: PBMCs, obtained around 5 days after the first yellow fever vaccination. The receptors originated from a man younger than 35 who received the YFV17D yellow fever vaccine. Both conserved end residues are part of each CDR3. A D gene is named only where the DNA matches it firmly. Only some rows state a clone size, as once, few, many or a class for expanded clones.

TRBJ2-3 | TRBV20-1 | - | - | TGCAGTGCTAGAGATCCTCCCCTCACAGGTATCCTCGATACGCAGTATTTT | CSARDPPLTGILDTQYF
TRBJ1-1 | TRBV7-2 | - | TRBD1 | TGTGCCAGCAGAAGTCGACAGGGCGGTCAAGCTTTCTTT | CASRSRQGGQAFF
TRBJ2-3 | TRBV20-1 | few | - | TGCAGTGCTAGGAGGGGGGGCGCAGATACGCAGTATTTT | CSARRGGADTQYF
TRBJ2-4 | TRBV6-5 | few | - | TGTGCCAGCAGTTACCAGCCGGGGACCAAAAACATTCAGTACTTC | CASSYQPGTKNIQYF
TRBJ2-1 | TRBV2 | few | TRBD2 | TGTGCCAGCAGTGAACAGCGCGGGGGGGCGGGTGAGCAGTTCTTC | CASSEQRGGAGEQFF
TRBJ1-2 | TRBV18 | - | - | TGTGCCAGCTCACCCGACATGTCCCCGGCGGATGGCTACACCTTC | CASSPDMSPADGYTF
TRBJ2-4 | TRBV7-2 | few | TRBD2 | TGTGCCAGCAGCTCGGGACTAGCGGGGGTGTACATTCAGTACTTC | CASSSGLAGVYIQYF
TRBJ2-2 | TRBV6-1 | - | TRBD1 | TGTGCCAGTACCATTACGGACCAGGGGGCGCGTGGGGAGCTGTTTTTT | CASTITDQGARGELFF
TRBJ1-1 | TRBV10-3 | - | - | TGTGCCATCACGGGGGTGGGCAAGAACACTGAAGCTTTCTTT | CAITGVGKNTEAFF
TRBJ2-3 | TRBV6-5 | - | TRBD2 | TGTGCCAGCAGTTATCGGGGGGTCAGCACAGATACGCAGTATTTT | CASSYRGVSTDTQYF
TRBJ2-7 | TRBV5-1 | - | - | TGCGCCAGCAGCCCCTTTCGCAGGGCCTACGAGCAGTACTTC | CASSPFRRAYEQYF
TRBJ1-2 | TRBV6-2/TRBV6-3 | - | - | TGTGCCAGCACCTATGGGAACTATGGCTACACCTTC | CASTYGNYGYTF
TRBJ2-7 | TRBV7-9 | few | TRBD2 | TGTGCCAGCAGCCCACCTAGCGGCGCCTACGAGCAGTACTTC | CASSPPSGAYEQYF
TRBJ2-7 | TRBV3-1 | few | - | TGTGCCAGCAGCCAAGATCCGGTAGGCGAGCAGTACTTC | CASSQDPVGEQYF
TRBJ2-5 | TRBV4-3 | many | TRBD2 | TGCGCCAGCAGCCAAGACGGACTAGAATGGGAGACCCAGTACTTC | CASSQDGLEWETQYF
TRBJ1-2 | TRBV12-3/TRBV12-4 | - | TRBD1 | TGTGCCAGCAGTTTAGAAGGACAGGGTGTTGGCTACACCTTC | CASSLEGQGVGYTF
TRBJ2-2 | TRBV5-5 | - | TRBD1 | TGTGCCAGCAGCTTGGGGCAGGGGGCGGTAACCGGGGAGCTGTTTTTT | CASSLGQGAVTGELFF
TRBJ2-7 | TRBV4-2 | few | - | TGTGCCAGCAGCCAAGATCTGGCTGACTACGAGCAGTACTTC | CASSQDLADYEQYF
TRBJ2-7 | TRBV6-2/TRBV6-3 | few | - | TGTGCCAGCAGTTATCTCGACAGGTACGAGCAGTACTTC | CASSYLDRYEQYF
TRBJ1-3 | TRBV28 | - | - | TGTGCCAGCAGTTTGTCCGGGTCGAACACCATATATTTT | CASSLSGSNTIYF
TRBJ1-1 | TRBV9 | few | - | TGTGCCAGCAGTTTGGGGATCCTCACTGAAGCTTTCTTT | CASSLGILTEAFF
TRBJ2-4 | TRBV2 | - | - | TGTGCCAGCAGATCGGGGGACATTCAGTACTTC | CASRSGDIQYF
TRBJ2-7 | TRBV4-2 | - | TRBD2 | TGTGCCAGCAGCCAAGATGCTAGCGGGGTCTTCTCCTACGAGCAGTACTTC | CASSQDASGVFSYEQYF
TRBJ2-7 | TRBV7-2 | few | - | TGTGCCAGCAGCCCTGACTTGGGGGAGCAGTACTTC | CASSPDLGEQYF
TRBJ2-1 | TRBV4-1 | many | TRBD2 | TGCGCCAGCAGCCAATTCACCTGGACTAGCGGGGGGTCCTACAATGAGCAGTTCTTC | CASSQFTWTSGGSYNEQFF
TRBJ2-6 | TRBV4-3 | few | - | TGCGCCAGCAGCCAAGTATCCCTCTCTGGGGCCAACGTCCTGACTTTC | CASSQVSLSGANVLTF
TRBJ2-1 | TRBV20-1 | many | TRBD2 | TGCAGTGCAGGCTATATACGCGGGGGTTACAATGAGCAGTTCTTC | CSAGYIRGGYNEQFF
TRBJ1-1 | TRBV19 | - | TRBD1 | TGTGCCAGTAGTGCAAGATTGGGACAGGGAAACACTGAAGCTTTCTTT | CASSARLGQGNTEAFF
TRBJ1-2 | TRBV6-5 | - | TRBD1 | TGTGCCAGCACTCAGGGGGGGGGCTACACCTTC | CASTQGGGYTF
TRBJ2-3 | TRBV5-4 | few | TRBD1 | TGTGCCAGCAGCACTGGAGGGACAGGGTCCACAGATACGCAGTATTTT | CASSTGGTGSTDTQYF
TRBJ2-3 | TRBV2 | - | TRBD2 | TGTGCCATCAGTGGACTAGTCGACACAGATACGCAGTATTTT | CAISGLVDTDTQYF
TRBJ1-5 | TRBV6-2/TRBV6-3 | - | - | TGTGCCAGCAGTTACAATCTTTTACCTGGCAATCAGCCCCAGCATTTT | CASSYNLLPGNQPQHF
TRBJ2-1 | TRBV4-1 | many | TRBD1 | TGCGCCAGCAGCCACCAGACAGGGACCGGGCCCCGAGGGGAGCAGTTCTTC | CASSHQTGTGPRGEQFF
TRBJ1-1 | TRBV6-2/TRBV6-3 | - | - | TGTGCCAGCATAAGACAGAAGGATTACACTGAAGCTTTCTTT | CASIRQKDYTEAFF
TRBJ1-4 | TRBV5-6 | - | - | TGTGCCAGCAGCCGCGGCGCAGAGGCCCATAATGAAAAACTGTTTTTT | CASSRGAEAHNEKLFF
TRBJ2-1 | TRBV6-1 | many | TRBD2 | TGTGCCAGCAGTGATCCTTGGAGCGGGGGGGCGAATGAGCAGTTCTTC | CASSDPWSGGANEQFF
TRBJ2-1 | TRBV7-9 | - | - | TGTGCCAGCAACTTACGCGGGCCCGGTGAGCAGTTCTTC | CASNLRGPGEQFF
TRBJ2-2 | TRBV12-3/TRBV12-4 | - | - | TGTGCCAGCAGGTCCTACAGAGGCACCGGGGAGCTGTTTTTT | CASRSYRGTGELFF
TRBJ1-3 | TRBV19 | - | - | TGTGCCAGTAGTCTATCCGGACCGGGGGCAAGAAACACCATATATTTT | CASSLSGPGARNTIYF
TRBJ2-1 | TRBV9 | - | - | TGTGCCAGCAGCGTAGATGAGGGGGGGCCCAGGAACTCCTACAATGAGCAGTTCTTC | CASSVDEGGPRNSYNEQFF
TRBJ2-7 | TRBV30 | - | TRBD1 | TGTGCCCAAACGCCCCCAGGGGGCGCAGAGCAGTACTTC | CAQTPPGGAEQYF